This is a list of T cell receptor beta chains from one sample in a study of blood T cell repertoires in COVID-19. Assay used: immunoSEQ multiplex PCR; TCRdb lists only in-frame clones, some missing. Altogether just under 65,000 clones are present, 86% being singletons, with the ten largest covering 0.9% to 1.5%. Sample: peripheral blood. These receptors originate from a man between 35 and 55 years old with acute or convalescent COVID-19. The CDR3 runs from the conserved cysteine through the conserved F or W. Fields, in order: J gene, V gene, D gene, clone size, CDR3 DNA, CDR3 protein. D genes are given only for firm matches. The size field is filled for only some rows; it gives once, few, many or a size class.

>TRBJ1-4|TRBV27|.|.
TGTGCCAGCAGATCCGTACGAGCCCCCCGGGAAAAACTGTTTTTT
CASRSVRAPREKLFF
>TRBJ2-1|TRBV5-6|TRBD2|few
TGTGCCAGCAGCTTGGGGACTAGCGGGGGAGTTGAGCAGTTCTTC
CASSLGTSGGVEQFF
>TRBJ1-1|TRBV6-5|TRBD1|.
TGTGCCAGCAGTTACTCGGGGACAGGGGACACTGAAGCTTTCTTT
CASSYSGTGDTEAFF
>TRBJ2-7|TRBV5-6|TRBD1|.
TGTGCCAGCAGCTTGGCCGGGACAGGGGGCTACGAGCAGTACTTC
CASSLAGTGGYEQYF
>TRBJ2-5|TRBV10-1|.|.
TGCGCCAGCAGTGAGGGGCGCGGCAAGCGGCAAGAGACCCAGTACTTC
CASSEGRGKRQETQYF
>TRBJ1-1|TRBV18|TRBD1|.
TGTGCCAGCTCCCCCGGACAGGGGTGGGGGAACACTGAAGCTTTCTTT
CASSPGQGWGNTEAFF
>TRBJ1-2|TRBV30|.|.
TGTGCCTGGAGTCTGGAGCGACAGTATGGCTACACCTTC
CAWSLERQYGYTF
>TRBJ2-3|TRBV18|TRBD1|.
TGTGCCAGCTCACCGGACAGGCGGCCGGCAGATACGCAGTATTTT
CASSPDRRPADTQYF
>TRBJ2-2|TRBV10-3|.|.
TGTGCCATATCTAGTGGAGTCACCGGGGAGCTGTTTTTT
CAISSGVTGELFF
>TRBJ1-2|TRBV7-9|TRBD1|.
TGTGCCAGCAGCTCCCAACCTGGGGACAGGGCCAGTGGCTACACCTTC
CASSSQPGDRASGYTF
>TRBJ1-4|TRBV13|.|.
TGTGCCAGCAGCCCCCGGGGAGGAGGCGCGGAAAAACTGTTTTTT
CASSPRGGGAEKLFF
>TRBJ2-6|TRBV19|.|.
TGTGCCAGTAGTATCGGCGCCCCAGGCTCTGGGGCCAACGTCCTGACTTTC
CASSIGAPGSGANVLTF
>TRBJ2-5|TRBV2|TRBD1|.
TGTGCCAGCAGTGAATCGGGACAGGGAGAGACCCAGTACTTC
CASSESGQGETQYF
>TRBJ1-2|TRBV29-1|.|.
TGCAGCGTTGAAGCGACTCGCCGCCGCACCTTC
CSVEATRRRTF
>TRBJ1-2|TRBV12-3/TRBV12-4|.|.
TGTGCCACCCCTGGGCAGGGTGGCTACACCTTC
CATPGQGGYTF
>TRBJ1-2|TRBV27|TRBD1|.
TGTGCCAGCAGTGCCAAACAGGGGGCAAACTATGGCTACACCTTC
CASSAKQGANYGYTF
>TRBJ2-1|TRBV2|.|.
TGTGCCAGCAGCCGGGAGTTAGCCTACAATGAGCAGTTCTTC
CASSRELAYNEQFF
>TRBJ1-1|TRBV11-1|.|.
TGTGCCAGCAGCTCCCACCTCGGGGTGGGCACTGAAGCTTTCTTT
CASSSHLGVGTEAFF
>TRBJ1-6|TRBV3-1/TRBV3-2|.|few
TGTGCCACAAAACAGGGTGATAATTCACCCCTCCACTTT
CATKQGDNSPLHF
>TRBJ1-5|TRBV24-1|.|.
TGTGCCACCAGTGATTCATACCTGCGCCCGGACGGGAAGTATAGCAATCAGCCCCAGCATTTT
CATSDSYLRPDGKYSNQPQHF
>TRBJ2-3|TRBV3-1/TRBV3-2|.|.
TGTGCCAGCAGCCTCGGGGGCACAGATACGCAGTATTTT
CASSLGGTDTQYF
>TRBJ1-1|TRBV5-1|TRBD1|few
TGCGCCAGCAGCTTAACGACAGGGGCCATGAACACTGAAGCTTTCTTT
CASSLTTGAMNTEAFF
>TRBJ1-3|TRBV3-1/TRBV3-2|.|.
TGTGCCAGCAGCCAAGACGCGGGAACGGGAAACACCATATATTTT
CASSQDAGTGNTIYF
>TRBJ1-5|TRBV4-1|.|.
TGCGCCAGCAGCCCCGGTAGGGGGGGAGGCAATCAGCCCCAGCATTTT
CASSPGRGGGNQPQHF
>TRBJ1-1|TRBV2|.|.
TGTGCCAGCAGCGTCAGGGTAGGGGACACTGAAGCTTTCTTT
CASSVRVGDTEAFF
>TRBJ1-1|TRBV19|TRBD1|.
TGTGCCAGTAGTCGATGGGACAGCCCCGAAGCTTTCTTT
CASSRWDSPEAFF
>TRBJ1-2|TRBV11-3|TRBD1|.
TGTGCCAGCAGCTCAGAGGGGAGACAGGGGAACTATGGCTACACCTTC
CASSSEGRQGNYGYTF
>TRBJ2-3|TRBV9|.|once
TGTGCCAGCAGCGTTACGGACAGTCGCACAGATACGCAGTATTTT
CASSVTDSRTDTQYF
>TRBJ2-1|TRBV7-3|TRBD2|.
TGTGCCAGCAGTTTGACTAGCGGGGGGTACAATGAGCAGTTCTTC
CASSLTSGGYNEQFF
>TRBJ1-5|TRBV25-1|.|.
TGTGCCAGCAGTGAAAGGTCAGGGGGCAATCAGCCCCAGCATTTT
CASSERSGGNQPQHF
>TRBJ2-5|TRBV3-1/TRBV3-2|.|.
TGTGCCAGCCGCAGGGGATCGACAGAGACCCAGTACTTC
CASRRGSTETQYF
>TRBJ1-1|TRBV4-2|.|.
TGTGCCAGCAGCCACGGGGGTGCCACTGAAGCTTTCTTT
CASSHGGATEAFF
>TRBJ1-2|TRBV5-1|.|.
TGCGCCAGCACCCAGGGGCCTACAGATTCTCCTAACTATGGCTACACCTTC
CASTQGPTDSPNYGYTF
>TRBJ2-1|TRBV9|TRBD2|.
TGTGCCAGCAGCGTAGTCGCCGGGGGGAGCTCCTACAATGAGCAGTTCTTC
CASSVVAGGSSYNEQFF
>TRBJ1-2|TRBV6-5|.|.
TGTGCCAGCAGTCCCCTAGGACAACCGTATGGCTACACCTTC
CASSPLGQPYGYTF
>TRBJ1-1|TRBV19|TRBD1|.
TGTGCCAGTAGCAGACAGGGGGCCGCTGGTGGGAGCACTGAAGCTTTCTTT
CASSRQGAAGGSTEAFF
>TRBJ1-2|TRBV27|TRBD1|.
TGTGCCAGCAGTAATTATAGACAGGGTCGGAACTATGGCTACACCTTC
CASSNYRQGRNYGYTF
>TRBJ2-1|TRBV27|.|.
TGTGCCAGCAGGTCCGGGGTCGGGGGCAATGAGCAGTTCTTC
CASRSGVGGNEQFF
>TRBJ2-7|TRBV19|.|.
TGTGCCAGTAGCCCGGGGAGCTCCTACGAGCAGTACTTC
CASSPGSSYEQYF
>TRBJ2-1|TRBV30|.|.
TGTGCCTGGATGACTCCCCTAAAGTACAATGAGCAGTTCTTC
CAWMTPLKYNEQFF
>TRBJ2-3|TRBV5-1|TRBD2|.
TGCGCCAGCAGCTTGTCATACGGGGGGTTAAAAGATACGCAGTATTTT
CASSLSYGGLKDTQYF
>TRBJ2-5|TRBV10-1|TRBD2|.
TGCGCCAGCAGTGAGTCGACTAGCGGGGGTTTTGAGACCCAGTACTTC
CASSESTSGGFETQYF
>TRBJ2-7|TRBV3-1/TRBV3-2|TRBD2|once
TGTGCCAGCAGTCTGATGGGTGCGGGGGGGCTTGAGCAGTACTTC
CASSLMGAGGLEQYF
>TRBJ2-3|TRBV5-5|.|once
TGTGCCAGCAGCTTGGATCCCTCCACAGATACGCAGTATTTT
CASSLDPSTDTQYF
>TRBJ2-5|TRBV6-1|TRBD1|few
TGTGCCAGCAGTGATGGACAGGGCTTTGAGACCCAGTACTTC
CASSDGQGFETQYF
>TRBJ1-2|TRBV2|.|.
TGTGCCAGCAGTCCTGAAAGAGGAGCTAACTATGGCTACACCTTC
CASSPERGANYGYTF
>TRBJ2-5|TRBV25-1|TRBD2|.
TGTGCCAGCAGTACTCCCCTAGCGGGGGGGGAGACCCAGTACTTC
CASSTPLAGGETQYF
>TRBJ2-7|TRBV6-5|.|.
TGTGCCAGCAGTCCGGGGTGGGGCAGGGGTTACGAGCAGTACTTC
CASSPGWGRGYEQYF
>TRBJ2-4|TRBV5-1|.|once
TGCGCCAGCAGCACCGGGGGGCTAGCCAAAAACATTCAGTACTTC
CASSTGGLAKNIQYF
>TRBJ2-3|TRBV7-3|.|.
TGTGCCAGCAGCTTAAGGGGGCAGAGCACAGATACGCAGTATTTT
CASSLRGQSTDTQYF
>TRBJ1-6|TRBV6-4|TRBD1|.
TGTGCCAGCAGTGACGCCGCCGGGACAGGGAATTCACCCCTCCACTTT
CASSDAAGTGNSPLHF
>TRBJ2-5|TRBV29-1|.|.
TGCAGCTCAGGGAAGGAGACCCAGTACTTC
CSSGKETQYF
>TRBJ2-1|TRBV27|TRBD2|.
TGTGCCAGCAGTTACGGGAGGGGAAGCATGAATGAGCAGTTCTTC
CASSYGRGSMNEQFF
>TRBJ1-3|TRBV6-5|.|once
TGTGCCAGCACCGCTGGAGACGGAGGAAACACCATATATTTT
CASTAGDGGNTIYF